These 28 T cell receptor beta chains came from one sample sequenced in a study of radiation and T cells in renal cell carcinoma. Only in-frame clones appear in the TCRdb table, and some are missing; sequencing was by immunoSEQ multiplex PCR. This sample has 70,000 to 100,000 clones, with 82% found just once. Time point here: baseline pretreatment blood. The treatment denotes: 15 Gy SBRT to primary tumor, nephrectomy 4 weeks later. The source was blood, collected from a patient whose treatment included radiotherapy and nephrectomy. Source of these receptors: a man in his 60s with renal cell carcinoma.

The rearrangement links TRBV10-3 to TRBJ2-5, with unresolved D. The J call may be in error: the DNA end matches TRBJ2-7 better. The germline CDR1 and CDR2 sequences are ENHRY and SYGVKD. The CDR3 length is 15 residues. The CDR3 here is CAISESVSPSYEQYF. The CDR3 region has the DNA TGTGCCATCAGTGAGTCGGTGTCCCCCTCCTACGAGCAGTACTTC.

The V and J genes are TRBV27 and TRBJ2-7; D may be TRBD2 (5 bases). Germline V gene lookup returns CDR1 MNHEY and CDR2 SMNVEV (reference sequence). Trimming stripped 6 bases from V and 7 bases from J, with 10 bases between. The CDR3 runs 11 residues. CDR3 amino acids: CASSSRVEQYF. As DNA, the CDR3 is TGTGCCAGCAGCTCGCGGGTAGAGCAGTACTTC.

This clone was found many times. CDR3 in amino acids: CASSYGSGDEQFF. For the CDR3, the DNA is TGTGCCAGCAGTTACGGGAGCGGCGATGAGCAGTTCTTC. V is TRBV6-5 and J is TRBJ2-1, with a weak D call TRBD2 (5 bases). V was trimmed by 2 bases and J by 8 bases, leaving 10 bases between them. Germline values: CDR1 MNHEY, CDR2 SVGAGI. CDR3 length: 13 amino acids.

The chain uses TRBV28 and TRBJ2-5, with TRBD2 identical over 11 bases. Unmatched junction bases numbered 2, after V lost 6 bases and J lost 5 bases. Per germline, CDR1 MDHEN and CDR2 SYDVKM. This CDR3 spans 13 amino acids. The CDR3 DNA sequence: TGTGCCAGCAGCTCTAGCGGGAGGGAGACCCAGTACTTC. Its translation: CASSSSGRETQYF. Combining the CDR3 with reference TRBV28 and TRBJ2-5 gives the whole variable domain DVKVTQSSRYLVKRTGEKVFLECVQDMDHENMFWYRQDPGLGLRLIYFSYDVKMKEKGDIPEGYSVSREKKERFSLILESASTNQTSMYLCASSSSGRETQYFGPGTRLLVL.

This clone was seen only once. CDR3 sequence (DNA): TGTGCCAGCAGCTTACCCAGAGAAACCGGGGAGCTGTTTTTT. It codes for CASSLPRETGELFF. The V and J genes are TRBV7-6 and TRBJ2-2, with D unresolved. The CDR3 spans 14 residues. Trimming pared 2 bases from V and 5 bases from J, leaving 9 bases between. Looked up from germline, CDR1 is SGHVS and CDR2 is FNYEAQ.

The CDR3 spells CASSPRQGENYGYTF. The CDR3 DNA reads TGTGCCAGCTCACCACGGCAGGGGGAGAACTATGGCTACACCTTC. The chain combines TRBV18 with TRBJ1-2; 7 nucleotides line up with TRBD1. CDR1 KGHSH and CDR2 LQKENI come from the germline V gene. The CDR3 is 15 residues long. Trimming at V came to 1 base and at J to 2 bases, leaving 4 bases not matched to a gene.

In its sample, this clone was seen a few times. V gene TRBV19 combines with J gene TRBJ1-5; D uncertain. Germline-derived CDR1 and CDR2 are LNHDA and SQIVND (reference sequence). The length of the CDR3 is 17 residues. V lost 2 bases to trimming and J lost 4 bases, with 18 bases between them. The CDR3, as DNA: TGTGCCAGTAGTATAAAGCAGGCCTCAATCGTTAATCAGCCCCAGCATTTT. Protein: CASSIKQASIVNQPQHF. Looking up the rest from reference TRBV19 and TRBJ1-5 gives the full variable domain: DGGITQSPKYLFRKEGQNVTLSCEQNLNHDAMYWYRQDPGQGLRLIYYSQIVNDFQKGDIAEGYSVSREKKESFPLTVTSAQKNPTAFYLCASSIKQASIVNQPQHFGDGTRLSIL.

The chain is built from TRBV27 and TRBJ2-2; TRBD1 matches 7 bases. Looked up from germline, CDR1 is MNHEY and CDR2 is SMNVEV (reference sequence). The V and J ends lost 6 bases and 5 bases, in that order; junction bases with no gene match: 15. This CDR3 is 17 amino acids long. CDR3 coding DNA: TGTGCCAGCAGCCCACCTGGGATAGGGGGCAGTACCGGGGAGCTGTTTTTT. Translating it yields CASSPPGIGGSTGELFF.

The chain recombines TRBV5-8 with TRBJ1-4; 9 nucleotides line up with TRBD1. Per germline, CDR1 SGHTS and CDR2 YDEGEE. The CDR3 is made up of 15 amino acids. The V segment lost 4 bases and the J segment 7 bases; nucleotides outside the gene matches: 8. This CDR3 reads CASSPDRGVFEKLFF. The CDR3 DNA reads as TGTGCCAGCAGCCCCGACAGGGGGGTTTTTGAAAAACTGTTTTTT.

The chain employs TRBV5-1 and TRBJ2-3; 7 bases are shared with TRBD2. This CDR3 has 15 amino acids. CDR1 and CDR2 (germline): SGHRS, YFSETQ. V lost 4 bases and J lost 0; bases outside the gene matches: 5. The CDR3 nucleotides read TGCGCCAGCAGCGTTAGCGGGCCTAGCACAGATACGCAGTATTTT. Protein: CASSVSGPSTDTQYF.

The chain has TRBV7-9 and TRBJ1-4; TRBD1 matches at 10 bases. The CDR3 covers 16 residues. Losses at the gene ends were 6 bases for V and 8 bases for J; bases not matched to a gene: 12. Germline CDR1 is SEHNR and CDR2 is FQNEAQ (reference sequence). The CDR3 region is CASSWDRGIEVEKLFF. DNA of the CDR3: TGTGCCAGCAGTTGGGACAGGGGTATTGAAGTAGAAAAACTGTTTTTT.

J is TRBJ2-6 and V is TRBV5-1, with 8 bases lining up with TRBD1. From germline, CDR1 is SGHRS and CDR2 YFSETQ. Germline trimming cut 4 bases from V and 4 bases from J; bases unmatched to any gene: 10. The CDR3 contains 17 residues. The CDR3 nucleotides are TGCGCCAGCAGCCCAGGACAGGGTATCAGGGGGGCCAACGTCCTGACTTTC. Protein: CASSPGQGIRGANVLTF.

This chain uses TRBV13 with TRBJ2-1; D remains ambiguous. The germline gives CDR1 PRHDT, CDR2 FYEKMQ (reference sequence). The length of the CDR3 is 16 residues. V was pared by 1 base and J by 2 bases, with 12 bases between. The CDR3 region is CASSLDVGVAYNEQFF. In DNA form, the CDR3 reads TGTGCCAGCAGCTTAGACGTGGGTGTCGCCTACAATGAGCAGTTCTTC.

In its sample, this clone was seen once. This chain joins TRBV19 and TRBJ2-7, with 8 positions matching TRBD1. J gave up 5 bases and V 3 bases, and 6 bases lay outside the gene matches. Germline lookup yields CDR1 LNHDA and CDR2 SQIVND (reference sequence). This CDR3 is 14 amino acids long. The CDR3 region is CASSIRQGKHEQYF. The CDR3, as DNA: TGTGCCAGTAGTATTAGACAGGGGAAACACGAGCAGTACTTC.

The chain carries TRBV27 and TRBJ2-5, with 14 bases aligning to TRBD2. CDR3 length equals 16 residues. Germline CDR1 and CDR2: MNHEY and SMNVEV (reference sequence). V was clipped by 0 bases and J by 5 bases; unmatched bases: 2. CDR3 amino acids: CASSLSGTSGSETQYF. DNA of the CDR3: TGTGCCAGCAGTTTATCCGGGACTAGCGGGAGCGAGACCCAGTACTTC.

The CDR3 is CASSPGLAGETQYF. For the CDR3, the DNA is TGTGCCAGCAGCCCGGGACTAGCGGGAGAGACCCAGTACTTC. The V gene is TRBV4-2, the J gene TRBJ2-5; the match to TRBD2 covers 12 bases. CDR3 length: 14 amino acids. The germline gives CDR1 LGHNA, CDR2 YNFKEQ. V shed 4 bases, J shed 4 bases, and the junction held 1 base outside the gene matches.

The CDR3 region is CASSLEGTRAQYF. For the CDR3, the DNA is TGTGCCAGCAGCTTGGAGGGTACTAGGGCCCAGTACTTC. V is TRBV5-4 and J is TRBJ2-5; possible D gene TRBD2, 5 bases. Germline V lookup: CDR1 SGHNT, CDR2 YYREEE (reference sequence). The CDR3 loop spans 13 amino acids. V dropped 0 bases and J dropped 9 bases, with 12 bases sitting between them.

This chain joins TRBV28 and TRBJ1-5; 11 bases line up with TRBD1. CDR1 MDHEN and CDR2 SYDVKM come from the germline V gene. The CDR3 is made up of 17 amino acids. V shed 4 bases, J shed 7 bases, and the junction held 12 bases outside the gene matches. CDR3 sequence: CASSWDTGTGGRQPQHF. The CDR3 bases are TGTGCCAGCAGTTGGGATACCGGGACAGGGGGAAGGCAGCCCCAGCATTTT.

This rearrangement joins TRBV5-4 to TRBJ2-7, with D possibly being TRBD2 (5 bases). V dropped 0 bases and J dropped 0 bases, with 7 bases sitting between them. The length of the CDR3 is 14 residues. The germline CDR1 and CDR2 sequences are SGHNT and YYREEE (reference sequence). CDR3 in DNA: TGTGCCAGCAGCTTGGCTCGGGGCTCCTACGAGCAGTACTTC. Amino acid sequence: CASSLARGSYEQYF.

This chain links TRBV6-1 with TRBJ1-2, with D possibly being TRBD1 (5 bases). The CDR3 consists of 14 residues. Germline loops: CDR1 MNHNS, CDR2 SASEGT. V lost 7 bases and J lost 9, with 21 bases in between. The CDR3 sequence is CASTLEGFRRSYTF. CDR3 nucleotides: TGTGCCAGCACCCTCGAGGGGTTCCGGAGGAGCTACACCTTC.

The chain employs TRBV28 and TRBJ2-2; D is perhaps TRBD1 or TRBD2 (6 bases each). The CDR3 contains 16 residues. Germline values: CDR1 MDHEN, CDR2 SYDVKM. Between the trimmed V and J ends, which lost 4 bases and 2 bases, there was a span of 14 bases. The chain's CDR3 is CASSSQGRTNTGELFF. The CDR3 bases are TGTGCCAGCAGTTCTCAGGGGAGGACCAACACCGGGGAGCTGTTTTTT. Drawing the rest from reference TRBV28 and TRBJ2-2, the complete variable domain is DVKVTQSSRYLVKRTGEKVFLECVQDMDHENMFWYRQDPGLGLRLIYFSYDVKMKEKGDIPEGYSVSREKKERFSLILESASTNQTSMYLCASSSQGRTNTGELFFGEGSRLTVL.

The V call is TRBV5-3, the J call TRBJ1-4, with a tentative D call TRBD1 (6 bases). TRBV5-3 is labeled an ORF, and its function is uncertain. V was cut by 7 bases and J by 4 bases, with 23 bases left in between. The CDR3 is made up of 17 amino acids. CDR3 sequence (DNA): TGTGCCAGAGTATCAGTTGGGGCAGGGGATTTTAATGAAAAACTGTTTTTT. Residues: CARVSVGAGDFNEKLFF.

The chain links TRBV30 to TRBJ2-4; D might be TRBD1 (5 bases). There are 13 residues in the CDR3. Trimming took 5 bases from V and 3 from J, leaving 11 bases between them. Germline assignment: CDR1 GTSNPN and CDR2 SVGIG (reference sequence). CDR3 in amino acids: CAWGRVDKNIQYF. The DNA of the CDR3 is TGTGCCTGGGGCAGGGTGGACAAAAACATTCAGTACTTC. The full variable domain, its missing parts supplied by reference TRBV30 and TRBJ2-4, is SQTIHQWPATLVQPVGSPLSLECTVEGTSNPNLYWYRQAAGRGLQLLFYSVGIGQISSEVPQNLSASRPQDRQFILSSKKLLLSDSGFYLCAWGRVDKNIQYFGAGTRLSVL.

The chain recombines TRBV19 with TRBJ2-7, with D tentatively TRBD1 (5 bases). The length of the CDR3 is 13 residues. The V end lost 5 bases, the J end lost 3 bases, and 11 bases lay between the germline ends. The germline CDR1 and CDR2 sequences are LNHDA and SQIVND (reference sequence). This CDR3 reads CASSFGRVYEQYF. The CDR3, as DNA: TGTGCCAGTAGTTTCGGCAGGGTCTACGAGCAGTACTTC.

This chain uses TRBV5-1 with TRBJ2-5, with unresolved D. The germline V gene has CDR1 SGHRS and CDR2 YFSETQ. The ends were cut back, 2 bases at V and 5 bases at J, with 13 bases in the middle. This CDR3 is 14 amino acids long. The chain's CDR3 is CASSFVAPKETQYF. CDR3 DNA: TGCGCCAGCAGCTTTGTGGCCCCAAAGGAGACCCAGTACTTC.

This chain joins TRBV5-5 and TRBJ2-7; D unresolved. Trimming left V 0 bases short and J 0 bases short, with 7 bases between. Germline V gives CDR1 SGHKS, CDR2 YYEKEE (reference sequence). The length of the CDR3 is 14 residues. The chain's CDR3 is CASSLGAPSYEQYF. The CDR3 DNA sequence: TGTGCCAGCAGCTTGGGGGCTCCCTCCTACGAGCAGTACTTC.

The gene calls are TRBV27 and TRBJ2-2, with D hard to call. The germline gives CDR1 MNHEY, CDR2 SMNVEV (reference sequence). Trimming stripped 3 bases from V and 4 bases from J, with 3 bases between. CDR3 length: 12 residues. The CDR3: CASSFSTGELFF. DNA for the CDR3: TGTGCCAGCAGTTTTTCCACCGGGGAGCTGTTTTTT.

V is TRBV6-4 and J is TRBJ2-1, with 7 bases aligning to TRBD1. The CDR3 runs to 16 residues. Germline V gene sequence: CDR1 MRHNA, CDR2 SNTAGT. J was trimmed by 1 base and V by 4 bases; bases with no gene match: 7. The CDR3 is CASSVEGAASYNEQFF. The DNA for the CDR3 is TGTGCCAGCAGTGTTGAGGGGGCGGCATCCTACAATGAGCAGTTCTTC.